This T cell receptor beta chain originates from a study of blood T cells in healthy people across ages. No fewer than 7 million PBMCs went into each sample. The use of a sample-barcoded 5' primer and a J-beta primer mix characterized a second PCR of roughly 6 to 11 cycles. A single record per CDR3 protein comes from TCRdb applying MiXCR to the 5' RACE reads. The sample holds about 1,600,000 distinct CDR3 sequences; about 40% are singletons and the top ten take 7.9%. The specimen was blood. This TCR was recovered from a woman in her late teens or twenties in good health.

As DNA, the CDR3 is TGCGCCAGCAGCTTGGTTGGTAGTCAGAACACCGGGGAGCTGTTTTTT. This encodes CASSLVGSQNTGELFF. The rearrangement links TRBV5-1 to TRBJ2-2; D not resolved. CDR1 is SGHRS, CDR2 YFSETQ, per germline. The CDR3 is 16 amino acids. With 0 bases removed from V and 1 base from J, the gap between germline ends came to 10 bases.